This T cell receptor (beta chain) was observed in a study of T cell repertoires in cytomegalovirus infection. About the research overall: Signatures in public TCR beta sequences pointed to both CMV infection and matching HLA type. General observations from the study: Dominating the ex vivo response were HLA-C-restricted CMV-specific TCR beta clonotypes. Cumulative public TCR beta family frequency identified CMV carriers with the relevant HLA.

MiXCR, applied by TCRdb to the reads, yields one record per CDR3 protein. This sample has 150,000 or so distinct CDR3 sequences, with roughly 15% found just once. With regard to this clonotype: Its target is unknown.

Germline V lookup: CDR1 SQVTM, CDR2 ANQGSEA. The CDR3 sequence is 13 residues long. V shed 8 bases and J 5 bases; nucleotides not matched to a gene: 10. The genes are TRBV29-1 and TRBJ1-2; 8 positions agree with TRBD1. This receptor was identified in a human donor in good health (CMV status not recorded). Some clones in this sample may be carry-over from other donors' samples. What was sequenced was CD8+ T cells from PBMCs. The CDR3 DNA follows: TGCAGCATAGAGGCGGGACAGGTTTATGGCTACACCTTC. Translation: CSIEAGQVYGYTF.